What follows are 15 T cell receptor beta chains derived from one specimen sequenced in a study of blood T cell repertoires in COVID-19. TCRdb's copy holds only in-frame clones and misses some; the assay was immunoSEQ multiplex PCR. Of about 140,000 clones in the sample, 80% to 90% were seen once. The sample was peripheral blood. Receptor source: a man aged 55 to 70 with active or convalescent COVID-19.

A few counts support this clone. The rearrangement uses TRBV14 and TRBJ2-1; the D gene is possibly TRBD1 (6 bases). V was shortened by 1 base and J by 8 bases, with 12 bases between the two germline ends. The CDR3 is 14 residues long. Germline V gives CDR1 SGHDN, CDR2 FVKESK. CDR3 sequence: CASSQGRKGDEQFF. CDR3 coding DNA: TGTGCCAGCAGCCAAGGACGTAAGGGGGATGAGCAGTTCTTC.

The genes are TRBV19 and TRBJ2-3, with 9 bases lining up with TRBD1. The length of the CDR3 is 15 residues. V shed 10 bases and J 5 bases; nucleotides not matched to a gene: 13. Per germline, CDR1 LNHDA and CDR2 SQIVND (reference sequence). DNA of the CDR3: TGTGCCACTAAACAGGGGGCATCTGTAGGAGATACGCAGTATTTT. The encoded protein is CATKQGASVGDTQYF.

The genes are TRBV6-2 or TRBV6-3 and TRBJ1-2; possibly TRBD1 for D (6 bases). V was clipped by 6 bases and J by 5 bases, with 13 bases between them. Germline-derived CDR1 and CDR2 are MNHEY and SVGEGT. The CDR3 runs 13 residues. The CDR3 loop reads CASSQTGGYGYTF. CDR3 bases: TGTGCCAGCAGCCAGACAGGTGGATATGGCTACACCTTC.

The chain employs TRBV7-8 and TRBJ2-1, with 9 bases aligning to TRBD1. Trimming at V came to 7 bases and at J to 0 bases, leaving 4 bases not matched to a gene. The germline CDR1 and CDR2 sequences are SGHVS and FQNEAQ. CDR3 size: 15 residues. CDR3 protein: CASTLGQGSYNEQFF. The CDR3 nucleotides read TGTGCCAGCACCCTGGGACAGGGCTCCTACAATGAGCAGTTCTTC.

The chain is built from TRBV12-5 and TRBJ1-6; TRBD1 is a possible D gene (6 bases). Trimming took off 4 bases at V and 6 bases at J, with 22 bases between the two ends. Germline-derived CDR1 and CDR2 are LGHNT and FRNRAP. This CDR3 has 18 residues. CDR3 region: CASGSTTPQGRVNSPLHF. Here the CDR3 DNA reads TGTGCTAGTGGTTCTACCACACCCCAGGGGAGAGTTAATTCACCCCTCCACTTT. The full variable domain, its missing parts supplied by reference TRBV12-5 and TRBJ1-6, is DARVTQTPRHKVTEMGQEVTMRCQPILGHNTVFWYRQTMMQGLELLAYFRNRAPLDDSGMPKDRFSAEMPDATLATLKIQPSEPRDSAVYFCASGSTTPQGRVNSPLHFGNGTRLTVT.

The chain combines TRBV5-1 with TRBJ1-1; TRBD1 aligns across 7 bases. The germline CDR1 and CDR2 sequences are SGHRS and YFSETQ. The V and J ends lost 4 bases and 0 bases, in that order; junction bases with no gene match: 6. The CDR3 sequence is 15 residues long. CDR3 DNA: TGCGCCAGCAGCCCGGGGACAGAGATGAACACTGAAGCTTTCTTT. Translated, it gives CASSPGTEMNTEAFF.

This clone turned up a few times. The genes are TRBV21-1 and TRBJ1-5. TRBV21-1 is reported as a pseudogene. This CDR3 region has 18 residues. DNA for the CDR3: TGTGCCAGCAGCCTGGGTCGGCGGGGAAGGGTTAGCAATCAGCCCCAGCATTTT. Translation gives CASSLGRRGRVSNQPQHF.

V usage is TRBV10-1 and J usage is TRBJ2-1; 9 nucleotides agree with TRBD1. With 6 bases clipped from V and 5 bases from J, the junction kept 8 bases outside the gene matches. Germline V CDR1 and CDR2: WNHNN, SYGVQD (reference sequence). The CDR3 is 15 residues long. This CDR3 reads CASSPRQGGNNEQFF. CDR3 DNA sequence: TGCGCCAGCAGCCCTAGACAGGGGGGAAACAATGAGCAGTTCTTC.

This chain uses TRBV19 with TRBJ1-5; D not resolved. The V end lost 3 bases, the J end lost 3 bases, and 9 bases lay between the germline ends. The CDR3 loop spans 14 amino acids. Per germline, CDR1 LNHDA and CDR2 SQIVND (reference sequence). CDR3 DNA: TGTGCCAGTAGTATCGGAGGGAACAATCAGCCCCAGCATTTT. Its translation is CASSIGGNNQPQHF.

The chain joins TRBV19 to TRBJ2-2; TRBD2 matches 14 bases. CDR3 length equals 16 residues. Trimming cost V 1 base and J 5 bases; bases outside gene matches: 0. CDR1 and CDR2 from the germline V gene are LNHDA and SQIVND (reference sequence). CDR3 sequence: CASSIGLAGGTGELFF. DNA of the CDR3: TGTGCCAGTAGTATAGGACTAGCGGGAGGGACCGGGGAGCTGTTTTTT.

This rearrangement joins TRBV28 to TRBJ1-6; the D is unclear. The V gene's germline CDR1 is MDHEN and CDR2 SYDVKM. Trimming pared 5 bases from V and 10 bases from J, leaving 15 bases between. There are 14 residues in the CDR3. The CDR3 protein is CASSPTGARSPLHF. The CDR3 DNA follows: TGTGCCAGCAGTCCGACGGGTGCACGGTCACCCCTCCACTTT.

V is TRBV7-9 and J is TRBJ2-7; TRBD1 matches 12 bases. Germline V gene lookup returns CDR1 SEHNR and CDR2 FQNEAQ (reference sequence). The CDR3 has 16 residues. The V and J ends lost 6 bases and 7 bases, in that order; junction bases with no gene match: 13. This CDR3 reads CASRGARDRGQGEQYF. In DNA form, the CDR3 reads TGTGCCAGCAGGGGAGCACGGGACAGGGGGCAAGGGGAGCAGTACTTC.

The chain combines TRBV6-5 with TRBJ2-7; D is perhaps TRBD1 (6 bases). V lost 6 bases to trimming and J lost 0 bases, with 15 bases between them. The CDR3 consists of 15 residues. Germline V lookup: CDR1 MNHEY, CDR2 SVGAGI. Here the CDR3 reads CASSDDRRSSYEQYF. Written as DNA, the CDR3 is TGTGCCAGCAGCGACGACAGGAGGAGCTCCTACGAGCAGTACTTC.

The chain combines TRBV10-3 with TRBJ2-7, with D maybe TRBD2 (5 bases). CDR1 ENHRY and CDR2 SYGVKD come from the germline V gene. There are 15 residues in the CDR3. The V and J ends lost 0 bases and 3 bases respectively, with 12 bases between them. The CDR3 DNA reads as TGTGCCATCAGTGAGTCATCTAGCAAGGTCTACGAGCAGTACTTC. It encodes CAISESSSKVYEQYF.

This sequence joins TRBV19 and TRBJ2-2; D not certain. The V gene's germline CDR1 is LNHDA and CDR2 SQIVND (reference sequence). Trimming stripped 9 bases from V and 2 bases from J, with 16 bases between. The CDR3 sequence is 15 residues long. CDR3 amino acids: CASLKTHSNTGELFF. CDR3 DNA sequence: TGTGCCAGCCTAAAAACCCACAGCAACACCGGGGAGCTGTTTTTT.